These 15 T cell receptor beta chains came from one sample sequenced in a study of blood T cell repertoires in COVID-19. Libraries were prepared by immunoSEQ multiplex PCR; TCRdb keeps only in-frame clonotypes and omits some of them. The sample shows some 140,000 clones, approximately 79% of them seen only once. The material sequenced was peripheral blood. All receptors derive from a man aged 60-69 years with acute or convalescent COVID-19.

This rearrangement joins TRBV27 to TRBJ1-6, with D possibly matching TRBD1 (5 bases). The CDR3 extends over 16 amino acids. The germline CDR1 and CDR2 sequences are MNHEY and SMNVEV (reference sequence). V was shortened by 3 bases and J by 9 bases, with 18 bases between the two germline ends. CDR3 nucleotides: TGTGCCAGCAGTTTTTTTTTGAGCGGGACCAGTTCACCCCTCCACTTT. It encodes CASSFFLSGTSSPLHF.

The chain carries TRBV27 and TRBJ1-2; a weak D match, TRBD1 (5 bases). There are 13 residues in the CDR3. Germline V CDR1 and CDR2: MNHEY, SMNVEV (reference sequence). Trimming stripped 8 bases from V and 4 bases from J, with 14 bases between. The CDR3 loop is CASATGDLYGYTF. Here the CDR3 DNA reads TGTGCCAGCGCCACAGGAGACCTCTATGGCTACACCTTC.

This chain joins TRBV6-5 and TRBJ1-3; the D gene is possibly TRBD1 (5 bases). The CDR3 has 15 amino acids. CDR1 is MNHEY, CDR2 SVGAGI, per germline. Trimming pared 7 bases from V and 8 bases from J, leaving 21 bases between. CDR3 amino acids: CASTTHPTVRDTIYF. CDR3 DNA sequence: TGTGCCAGCACCACCCACCCGACAGTCAGGGACACCATATATTTT.

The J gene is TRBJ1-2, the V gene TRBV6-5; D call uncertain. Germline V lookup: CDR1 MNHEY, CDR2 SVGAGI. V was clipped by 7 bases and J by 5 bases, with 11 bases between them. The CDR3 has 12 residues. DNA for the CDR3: TGTGCCAGCACGCCCGAGGGATATGGCTACACCTTC. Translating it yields CASTPEGYGYTF.

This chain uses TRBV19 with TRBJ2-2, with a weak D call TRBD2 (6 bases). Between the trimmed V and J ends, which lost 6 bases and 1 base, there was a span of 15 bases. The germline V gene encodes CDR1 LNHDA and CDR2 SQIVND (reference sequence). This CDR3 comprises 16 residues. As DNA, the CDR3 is TGTGCCAGTAGCGGCCAAGGCGGGAAGAACACCGGGGAGCTGTTTTTT. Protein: CASSGQGGKNTGELFF.

The CDR3: CASSAIQGLETEAFF. The DNA for the CDR3 is TGTGCCAGCAGCGCGATACAGGGGCTTGAAACTGAAGCTTTCTTT. The rearrangement joins TRBV5-4 to TRBJ1-1, with TRBD1 identical over 7 bases. Germline V gives CDR1 SGHNT, CDR2 YYREEE (reference sequence). CDR3 length equals 15 residues. J gave up 5 bases and V 4 bases, and 11 bases lay outside the gene matches.

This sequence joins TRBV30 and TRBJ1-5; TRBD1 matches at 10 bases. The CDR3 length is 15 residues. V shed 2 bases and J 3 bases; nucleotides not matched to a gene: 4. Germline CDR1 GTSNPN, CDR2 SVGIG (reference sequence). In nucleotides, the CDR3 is TGTGCCTGGAGTTCCGGGACAGGGGACAATCAGCCCCAGCATTTT. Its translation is CAWSSGTGDNQPQHF.

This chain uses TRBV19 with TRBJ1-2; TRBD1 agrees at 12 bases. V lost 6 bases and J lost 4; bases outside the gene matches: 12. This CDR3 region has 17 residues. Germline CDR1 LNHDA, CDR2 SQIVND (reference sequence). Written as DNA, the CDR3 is TGTGCCAGTAGACCCGGGACAGGGGGCGGTCTCCGCTATGGCTACACCTTC. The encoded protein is CASRPGTGGGLRYGYTF.

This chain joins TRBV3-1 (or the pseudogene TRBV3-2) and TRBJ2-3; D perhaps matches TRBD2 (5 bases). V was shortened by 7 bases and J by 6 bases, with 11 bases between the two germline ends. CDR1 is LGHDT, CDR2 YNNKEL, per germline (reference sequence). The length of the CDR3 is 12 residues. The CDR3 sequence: CASTSPGDTQYF. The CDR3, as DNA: TGTGCCAGCACATCCCCGGGGGATACGCAGTATTTT.

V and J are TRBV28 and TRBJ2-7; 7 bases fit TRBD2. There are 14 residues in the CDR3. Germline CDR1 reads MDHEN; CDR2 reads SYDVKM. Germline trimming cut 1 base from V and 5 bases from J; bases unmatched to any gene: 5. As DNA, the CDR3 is TGTGCCAGCAGTTTATATCGGGGGGTGGACGAGCAGTACTTC. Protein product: CASSLYRGVDEQYF.

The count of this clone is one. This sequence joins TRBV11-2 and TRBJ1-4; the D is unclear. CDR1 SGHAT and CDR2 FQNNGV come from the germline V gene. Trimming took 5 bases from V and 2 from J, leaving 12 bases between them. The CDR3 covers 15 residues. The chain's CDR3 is CASSPMGVTNEKLFF. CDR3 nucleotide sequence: TGTGCCAGCAGCCCCATGGGAGTGACTAATGAAAAACTGTTTTTT. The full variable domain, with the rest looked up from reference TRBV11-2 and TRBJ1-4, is EAGVAQSPRYKIIEKRQSVAFWCNPISGHATLYWYQQILGQGPKLLIQFQNNGVVDDSQLPKDRFSAERLKGVDSTLKIQPAKLEDSAVYLCASSPMGVTNEKLFFGSGTQLSVL.

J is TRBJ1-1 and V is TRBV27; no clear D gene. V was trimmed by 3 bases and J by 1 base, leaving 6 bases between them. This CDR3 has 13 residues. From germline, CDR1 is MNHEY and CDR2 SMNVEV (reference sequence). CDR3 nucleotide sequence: TGTGCCAGCAGTTTTCGGGGGAACACTGAAGCTTTCTTT. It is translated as CASSFRGNTEAFF.

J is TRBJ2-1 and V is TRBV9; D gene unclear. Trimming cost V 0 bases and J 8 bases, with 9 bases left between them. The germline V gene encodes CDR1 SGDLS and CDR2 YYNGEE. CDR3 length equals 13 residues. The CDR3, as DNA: TGTGCCAGCAGCGTAGGATTAGACTATGAGCAGTTCTTC. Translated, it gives CASSVGLDYEQFF.

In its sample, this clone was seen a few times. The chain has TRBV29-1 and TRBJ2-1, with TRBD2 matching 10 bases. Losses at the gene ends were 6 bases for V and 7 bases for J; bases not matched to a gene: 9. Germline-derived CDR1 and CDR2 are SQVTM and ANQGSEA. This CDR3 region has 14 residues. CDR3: CSVRPSGSLNEQFF. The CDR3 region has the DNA TGCAGCGTGCGCCCTAGCGGGAGTTTGAATGAGCAGTTCTTC.

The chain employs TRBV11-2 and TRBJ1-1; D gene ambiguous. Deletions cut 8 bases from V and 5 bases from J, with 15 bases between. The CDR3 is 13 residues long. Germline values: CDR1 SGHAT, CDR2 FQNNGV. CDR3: CASGWTGRTEAFF. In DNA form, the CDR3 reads TGTGCCAGCGGGTGGACGGGAAGGACTGAAGCTTTCTTT.